This TCR beta chain was retrieved from a study of CD8 T cells in Susac syndrome. Overall study results and limits: As the study acknowledged, the number of individuals in its TCR sequencing and HLA analysis was relatively small.

As to this clonotype: Its antigen is currently unknown.

An amount of RNA that ranged from roughly 0.5 to 1 ug was reverse transcribed with random hexamers. TCRdb independently ran MiXCR on the immunoSEQ multiplex PCR reads; one entry per CDR3 protein. This sample yields approximately 100,000 distinct CDR3 sequences, of which around 90% are seen a single time; 0.13% to 0.15% belongs to the top ten. This clonotype originated in a human donor in good health. The source material was CD4+ T cells from PBMCs.

CDR3 nucleotides: TGTGCCAGCAGTCCCGCCGCCCTAGCGGGGGTATACAATGAGCAGTTCTTC. Its translation is CASSPAALAGVYNEQFF. The V call is TRBV6-2 or TRBV6-3, the J call TRBJ2-1, with 10 bases that match TRBD2. The germline CDR1 and CDR2 sequences are MNHEY and SVGEGT. The CDR3 extends over 17 amino acids. V was pared by 5 bases and J by 4 bases, with 11 bases of the junction left unmatched.